The next 12 T cell receptor beta chains were all read from a single sample in a study of shared clonotypes between healthy human individuals. The method was immunoSEQ multiplex PCR; TCRdb's version includes in-frame clones alone and lacks a portion of them. The data hold around 1 million clones, with around 80% observed a single time. Sequenced input: memory CD4+ T cells sorted from blood. The subset is: CD45RA-negative fraction. These receptors originate from a man aged 18-30 years in good health.

This clone appeared a single time. V gene TRBV28 combines with J gene TRBJ1-5; tentatively, D is TRBD1 (6 bases). The CDR3 extends over 15 amino acids. CDR1 and CDR2 from the germline V gene are MDHEN and SYDVKM. Trimming shortened V by 3 bases and J by 2 bases, and 11 bases separated the two germline ends. CDR3 in amino acids: CASSFLQGGNQPQHF. The CDR3 nucleotides are TGTGCCAGCAGTTTTTTACAGGGTGGCAATCAGCCCCAGCATTTT.

The rearrangement joins TRBV18 to TRBJ2-1, with 9 bases fitting TRBD2. Trimming took 4 bases from V and 3 from J; bases not matched to a gene: 4. Germline V gene data show CDR1 as KGHSH and CDR2 as LQKENI. The CDR3 consists of 15 residues. The CDR3 region has the DNA TGTGCCAGCTCACTTAGCGGGAGAGGCTACAATGAGCAGTTCTTC. This gives the protein CASSLSGRGYNEQFF.

This chain joins TRBV2 and TRBJ2-7, with D tentatively TRBD1 (5 bases). Germline-derived CDR1 and CDR2 are SNHLY and FYNNEI. The CDR3 runs 13 residues. V gave up 4 bases and J gave up 5 bases, with 12 bases separating them. Here the CDR3 reads CASSVGSGNEQYF. The CDR3 region has the DNA TGTGCCAGCAGTGTGGGGTCAGGGAACGAGCAGTACTTC.

With regard to this clone: Distinct nucleotide sequences in the sample also encode this CDR3. The chain is built from TRBV10-3 and TRBJ2-1; 7 bases align to TRBD2. This CDR3 contains 12 residues. The trim removed 6 bases at V and 8 bases at J, leaving 4 bases unmatched. The germline V gene encodes CDR1 ENHRY and CDR2 SYGVKD. CDR3 residues: CAISAGEDEQFF. The CDR3 DNA sequence: TGTGCCATCAGCGCGGGAGAGGATGAGCAGTTCTTC.

This rearrangement joins TRBV4-3 to TRBJ2-4; D is possibly TRBD2 (6 bases). The V and J ends lost 1 base and 4 bases respectively, with 11 bases between them. The CDR3 is 15 amino acids. The V gene's germline CDR1 is LGHNA and CDR2 YSLEER. The CDR3 nucleotides read TGCGCCAGCAGCCAAGCCCCGGGGGAGAAAAACATTCAGTACTTC. It translates to CASSQAPGEKNIQYF.

This chain connects TRBV5-5 to TRBJ2-5; 11 bases agree with TRBD2. The CDR3 sequence is 17 residues long. CDR1 and CDR2 (germline): SGHKS, YYEKEE (reference sequence). Trimming at V came to 0 bases and at J to 1 base, leaving 5 bases not matched to a gene. The CDR3 is CASSLGGLAGFQETQYF. The DNA of the CDR3 is TGTGCCAGCAGCTTGGGCGGACTAGCGGGTTTCCAAGAGACCCAGTACTTC. Complete variable domain (other parts from reference TRBV5-5 and TRBJ2-5): DAGVTQSPTHLIKTRGQQVTLRCSPISGHKSVSWYQQVLGQGPQFIFQYYEKEERGRGNFPDRFSARQFPNYSSELNVNALLLGDSALYLCASSLGGLAGFQETQYFGPGTRLLVL.

The chain links TRBV5-1 to TRBJ2-7; no clear D gene. This CDR3 comprises 13 residues. V shed 9 bases and J shed 6 bases, with 19 bases lying between them. Germline loops: CDR1 SGHRS, CDR2 YFSETQ. CDR3: CATSTGPVGEQYF. For the CDR3, the DNA is TGCGCCACCTCCACTGGGCCAGTTGGCGAGCAGTACTTC.

This chain links TRBV28 with TRBJ1-2, with D hard to call. CDR1 MDHEN and CDR2 SYDVKM come from the germline V gene. The V end lost 3 bases, the J end lost 2 bases, and 13 bases lay between the germline ends. The CDR3 loop spans 15 amino acids. The CDR3 sequence is CASSFPRTVNYGYTF. CDR3 nucleotides: TGTGCCAGCAGTTTCCCGCGAACAGTCAACTATGGCTACACCTTC.

This clone has just one count. The chain uses TRBV9 and TRBJ1-3; 8 nucleotides agree with TRBD1. Germline CDR1 and CDR2: SGDLS and YYNGEE. Trimming cost V 3 bases and J 2 bases; bases outside gene matches: 10. This CDR3 is 17 amino acids long. DNA of the CDR3: TGTGCCAGCAGCGGACGGGACAGGAGGTCTGCTGGAAACACCATATATTTT. Its protein is CASSGRDRRSAGNTIYF. The full variable domain, its missing parts supplied by reference TRBV9 and TRBJ1-3, is DSGVTQTPKHLITATGQRVTLRCSPRSGDLSVYWYQQSLDQGLQFLIQYYNGEERAKGNILERFSAQQFPDLHSELNLSSLELGDSALYFCASSGRDRRSAGNTIYFGEGSWLTVV.

In its sample, this clone was seen a few times. Other nucleotide sequences in the sample specify the same CDR3. The chain employs TRBV9 and TRBJ2-3; D remains unclear. V was pared by 1 base and J by 0 bases, with 6 bases between. Germline V lookup: CDR1 SGDLS, CDR2 YYNGEE. The CDR3 extends over 14 amino acids. In DNA form, the CDR3 reads TGTGCCAGCAGCGTATATTCAAGCACAGATACGCAGTATTTT. This encodes CASSVYSSTDTQYF.

The chain carries TRBV27 and TRBJ1-3; D is possibly TRBD1 (5 bases). Germline lookup yields CDR1 MNHEY and CDR2 SMNVEV (reference sequence). CDR3 length equals 15 residues. V was shortened by 6 bases and J by 4 bases, with 16 bases between the two germline ends. As DNA, the CDR3 is TGTGCCAGCAGCCTGACGTGGGGCGCCGGAAACACCATATATTTT. Translation gives CASSLTWGAGNTIYF.

As concerns this clone: One junction end does not reproduce the germline sequence, and a read error may be involved. The rearrangement uses TRBV2 and TRBJ1-5, with D possibly TRBD1 on 5 matching bases. The CDR3 contains 13 residues. CDR1 and CDR2 (germline): SNHLY, FYNNEI. CDR3 protein: CASREGTGQPQHF. As DNA, the CDR3 is TGTGCCAGCAGAGAAGGGACCGGCCAGCCCCAGCATTTT.